This T cell receptor beta chain emerged from a study of lymphopenia after photon versus proton radiotherapy. Deletions cut 2 bases from V and 1 base from J, with 10 bases between. Looked up from germline, CDR1 is MDHEN and CDR2 is SYDVKM. This CDR3 region has 15 residues. The repertoire was sequenced with immunoSEQ multiplex PCR; TCRdb's copy has only in-frame clones and lacks some. The sample includes about 60,000 clones, about four fifths of them seen just once. The sequences come from peripheral blood, collected from a patient treated with proton-based radiotherapy. The chain has TRBV28 and TRBJ2-3, with D perhaps given as TRBD1 or TRBD2 (5 bases each). This sequence was found in a man between 60 and 75 years old with pancreatic cancer. CDR3 nucleotide sequence: TGTGCCAGCAGTTTAGATGGGGGACGCACAGATACGCAGTATTTT. As protein: CASSLDGGRTDTQYF.